This paragraph reports one T cell receptor beta chain. Antigen unknown. The data were taken from a study of shared clonotypes between healthy human individuals. Turning to the study itself: The study used three CD4 naive, three CD4 memory, two CD8 naive and one CD8 memory plate per donor.

This CDR3 has 15 residues. The germline V and J ends were trimmed by 5 bases and 4 bases, with 15 bases remaining between them. Germline V CDR1 and CDR2: LNHDA, SQIVND (reference sequence). Deep level was the assay's run setting. Each cell subset's genomic DNA was divided evenly among several immunoSEQ plates. Clones were read by immunoSEQ multiplex PCR, and TCRdb kept only the in-frame ones, dropping some. The sample carries about 800,000 clones, 90% to 98% recorded once. Study-wide points: Clonotypes shared by all four sorted-subset donors had higher generation probabilities than non-shared clonotypes.

Naive CD8 cells lacked CD45RO and underwent positive selection for CCR7, leaving out terminally differentiated effector memory CD45RA+ cells. The material sequenced was naive CD8+ T cells sorted from blood. The gene calls are TRBV19 and TRBJ2-1; D not resolved. The sequence was collected from a man aged 25 to 40 in good health. CDR3 DNA sequence: TGTGCCAGTAGTCTCTCCGCAGGTGGATACAATGAGCAGTTCTTC. Encoded protein: CASSLSAGGYNEQFF.